This T cell receptor (beta chain) originates from a study of T cell changes during pregnancy in multiple sclerosis. Germline values: CDR1 LNHNV, CDR2 YYDKDF (reference sequence). V was clipped by 0 bases and J by 3 bases, with 15 bases between them. The CDR3 is made up of 16 amino acids. The table came from immunoSEQ multiplex PCR; TCRdb's copy has only in-frame clones and leaves some out. The profile shows tens of thousands of clones, 75% to 90% of them singletons. This chain joins TRBV15 and TRBJ2-7; TRBD2 is a possible D gene (6 bases). Sequencing was performed on peripheral blood, taken after pregnancy. The sequence was obtained from a female donor with multiple sclerosis, enrolled in a pregnancy study. Written as DNA, the CDR3 is TGTGCCACCAGCAGAGATTACCGGGACTGGGTCTACGAGCAGTACTTC. This codes for CATSRDYRDWVYEQYF.